This entry describes one T cell receptor beta chain. Its antigen is currently unknown. Time point described: blood 4 weeks post-SBRT, at nephrectomy. Noted treatment: 15 Gy SBRT to primary tumor, nephrectomy 4 weeks later. Nephrectomy followed 15 Gy stereotactic body radiation by 4 weeks. Radiation-treated patients gave blood at baseline, week 2 and week 4. V was cut by 7 bases and J by 2 bases, with 20 bases left in between. The CDR3 covers 16 residues. Per the germline V gene, CDR1 is LNHDA and CDR2 is SQIVND (reference sequence). TCRdb keeps only in-frame clones here, not all; method: immunoSEQ multiplex PCR. The sample yields more than 60,000 clones, less than 90% seen once. This entry belongs to a study of radiation and T cells in renal cell carcinoma. Study results and limitations: Top tumor clonotypes rose in blood 2 weeks post-radiation, then contracted.

J is TRBJ1-1 and V is TRBV19; D gene ambiguous. The TCR was taken from a woman in her sixties with renal cell carcinoma. The sequenced sample was blood, obtained from a patient whose treatment included radiotherapy and nephrectomy. DNA of the CDR3: TGTGCCAGTAAAGACGCGGGTATGGCGGGAAACACTGAAGCTTTCTTT. Translating it yields CASKDAGMAGNTEAFF.